Listed below are T cell receptor beta chains from one sample, sequenced in a study of blood T cell repertoires in COVID-19. Clones were sequenced by immunoSEQ multiplex PCR, and TCRdb holds only the in-frame ones, with some missing. This sample carries 160,000 or so clones, about 88% of them seen once, and the ten largest clones take about 1%. The sequencing sample was made of peripheral blood. These TCRs come from a man aged 35-49 years with acute or convalescent COVID-19. The CDR3 runs from the conserved cysteine through the conserved F or W. The order of the fields is V gene, J gene, CDR3 length, clone size, D gene, CDR3 protein, CDR3 DNA. The D gene is left open where the match is weak. Size values are once, few and many counts, or a class for expanded clones, and some rows have none.

V: TRBV27; J: TRBJ2-7; length: 15; size: .; D: .; CDR3: CASKKQGGGLYEQYF; DNA: TGTGCCAGCAAAAAACAGGGAGGGGGGCTTTACGAGCAGTACTTC
V: TRBV3-1/TRBV3-2; J: TRBJ1-2; length: 17; size: .; D: TRBD1; CDR3: CASSHLWDREINYGYTF; DNA: TGTGCCAGCAGCCATCTATGGGACAGAGAAATTAACTATGGCTACACCTTC
V: TRBV6-6; J: TRBJ1-1; length: 18; size: .; D: TRBD1; CDR3: CASSQTGTGAVGNTEAFF; DNA: TGTGCCAGCAGTCAAACCGGGACAGGGGCCGTGGGGAACACTGAAGCTTTCTTT
V: TRBV5-1; J: TRBJ2-5; length: 10; size: .; D: TRBD1; CDR3: CATQGVSQYF; DNA: TGCGCCACCCAGGGGGTGTCCCAGTACTTC
V: TRBV19; J: TRBJ2-2; length: 16; size: .; D: TRBD2; CDR3: CASSLFGGGLTGELFF; DNA: TGTGCCAGTAGCCTCTTCGGGGGAGGGTTGACCGGGGAGCTGTTTTTT
V: TRBV18; J: TRBJ2-7; length: 12; size: .; D: .; CDR3: CASSQREDEQYF; DNA: TGTGCCAGCTCACAGAGGGAGGACGAGCAGTACTTC
V: TRBV7-9; J: TRBJ1-1; length: 15; size: .; D: .; CDR3: CASSPVTQPNTEAFF; DNA: TGTGCCAGCAGCCCAGTGACACAGCCGAACACTGAAGCTTTCTTT
V: TRBV4-2; J: TRBJ2-5; length: 16; size: .; D: TRBD2; CDR3: CASSQEAGGLQETQYF; DNA: TGTGCCAGCAGCCAAGAGGCGGGGGGACTCCAAGAGACCCAGTACTTC
V: TRBV6-5; J: TRBJ2-1; length: 12; size: .; D: TRBD1; CDR3: CASRTGYNEQFF; DNA: TGTGCCAGCAGGACAGGGTACAATGAGCAGTTCTTC
V: TRBV15; J: TRBJ1-6; length: 16; size: .; D: TRBD1; CDR3: CATSREVGTVNSPLHF; DNA: TGTGCCACCAGCAGAGAAGTCGGGACAGTTAATTCACCCCTCCACTTT
V: TRBV25-1; J: TRBJ1-6; length: 16; size: .; D: TRBD1; CDR3: CASSDKGQFRNSPLHF; DNA: TGTGCCAGCAGTGATAAGGGACAGTTTAGGAATTCACCCCTCCACTTT
V: TRBV5-1; J: TRBJ1-1; length: 13; size: .; D: .; CDR3: CASSLGFGTEAFF; DNA: TGCGCCAGCAGCTTGGGGTTCGGCACTGAAGCTTTCTTT
V: TRBV7-3; J: TRBJ2-2; length: 15; size: .; D: TRBD2; CDR3: CASSLAGTSPGELFF; DNA: TGTGCCAGCAGCTTGGCCGGGACTAGCCCCGGGGAGCTGTTTTTT
V: TRBV7-2; J: TRBJ1-1; length: 14; size: .; D: .; CDR3: CASSLAEGGTEAFF; DNA: TGTGCCAGCAGCTTAGCGGAAGGGGGCACTGAAGCTTTCTTT
V: TRBV4-2; J: TRBJ1-5; length: 15; size: .; D: .; CDR3: CASSQEKILNQPQHF; DNA: TGTGCCAGCAGCCAAGAGAAGATACTTAATCAGCCCCAGCATTTT
V: TRBV19; J: TRBJ2-2; length: 15; size: .; D: TRBD2; CDR3: CASSRLAVGGGELFF; DNA: TGTGCCAGTAGCCGACTAGCGGTTGGCGGCGGGGAGCTGTTTTTT
V: TRBV6-6; J: TRBJ1-1; length: 15; size: few; D: .; CDR3: CASSLLGGADTEAFF; DNA: TGTGCCAGCAGTTTACTTGGGGGCGCCGACACTGAAGCTTTCTTT
V: TRBV29-1; J: TRBJ2-1; length: 15; size: .; D: TRBD2; CDR3: CSVPTSGANYNEQFF; DNA: TGCAGCGTCCCGACTAGCGGGGCCAACTACAATGAGCAGTTCTTC
V: TRBV30; J: TRBJ1-1; length: 14; size: .; D: .; CDR3: CAWGLGGTNTEAFF; DNA: TGTGCCTGGGGATTGGGGGGGACGAACACTGAAGCTTTCTTT
V: TRBV10-2; J: TRBJ1-1; length: 13; size: few; D: .; CDR3: CASTSTLYTEAFF; DNA: TGCGCCAGCACCTCGACACTTTACACTGAAGCTTTCTTT
V: TRBV6-5; J: TRBJ2-7; length: 13; size: .; D: TRBD1; CDR3: CASSSDRSYEQYF; DNA: TGTGCCAGCAGTTCGGACAGGAGCTACGAGCAGTACTTC
V: TRBV5-8; J: TRBJ1-2; length: 13; size: .; D: TRBD1; CDR3: CASSRDRVGGYTF; DNA: TGTGCCAGCAGCCGAGACAGGGTGGGTGGCTACACCTTC
V: TRBV5-4; J: TRBJ2-2; length: 11; size: .; D: .; CDR3: CASKEAGELFF; DNA: TGTGCCAGCAAGGAGGCCGGGGAGCTGTTTTTT
V: TRBV3-1/TRBV3-2; J: TRBJ1-2; length: 16; size: .; D: .; CDR3: CASSQGTVRGLYGYTF; DNA: TGTGCCAGCAGCCAAGGGACTGTGCGGGGGCTCTATGGCTACACCTTC
V: TRBV10-3; J: TRBJ1-5; length: 13; size: .; D: .; CDR3: CAISAGGNQPQHF; DNA: TGTGCCATCAGTGCGGGGGGGAATCAGCCCCAGCATTTT
V: TRBV10-3; J: TRBJ2-2; length: 17; size: .; D: .; CDR3: CAISGSTSIRNTGELFF; DNA: TGTGCCATCAGTGGGAGCACTAGCATCCGTAACACCGGGGAGCTGTTTTTT
V: TRBV18; J: TRBJ1-1; length: 16; size: .; D: TRBD1; CDR3: CASSRGQGKGNTEAFF; DNA: TGTGCCAGCTCGCGAGGACAGGGGAAGGGGAACACTGAAGCTTTCTTT
V: TRBV19; J: TRBJ2-7; length: 15; size: .; D: TRBD1; CDR3: CASSSPGQGSYEQYF; DNA: TGTGCCAGTAGTAGTCCGGGACAGGGATCCTACGAGCAGTACTTC
V: TRBV2; J: TRBJ1-1; length: 14; size: .; D: .; CDR3: CASGPQGLNTEAFF; DNA: TGTGCCAGCGGACCACAGGGCTTGAACACTGAAGCTTTCTTT
V: TRBV12-3/TRBV12-4; J: TRBJ2-5; length: 13; size: few; D: TRBD1; CDR3: CASSRDRQETQYF; DNA: TGTGCCAGCAGTAGGGACAGACAAGAGACCCAGTACTTC
V: TRBV11-2; J: TRBJ2-4; length: 17; size: .; D: TRBD2; CDR3: CASSLAGGQSTKNIQYF; DNA: TGTGCCAGCAGCTTAGCGGGGGGGCAGTCAACCAAAAACATTCAGTACTTC
V: TRBV4-3; J: TRBJ1-3; length: 18; size: .; D: .; CDR3: CASSQDPNFGVSGNTIYF; DNA: TGCGCCAGCAGCCAAGATCCCAACTTCGGGGTCTCTGGAAACACCATATATTTT
V: TRBV4-1; J: TRBJ2-2; length: 14; size: once; D: .; CDR3: CASSGGGDTGELFF; DNA: TGCGCCAGCAGTGGAGGGGGGGACACCGGGGAGCTGTTTTTT
V: TRBV7-8; J: TRBJ1-5; length: 16; size: .; D: .; CDR3: CASSDRDTLTNQPQHF; DNA: TGTGCCAGCAGCGACCGGGACACCCTGACAAATCAGCCCCAGCATTTT
V: TRBV5-6; J: TRBJ2-7; length: 13; size: .; D: .; CDR3: CASSPYGGVEQYF; DNA: TGTGCCAGCAGCCCCTACGGCGGGGTCGAGCAGTACTTC
V: TRBV5-1; J: TRBJ2-7; length: 15; size: .; D: TRBD2; CDR3: CASSLEGTSFWEQYF; DNA: TGCGCCAGCAGCTTGGAGGGGACTAGCTTCTGGGAGCAGTACTTC
V: TRBV29-1; J: TRBJ1-2; length: 12; size: .; D: .; CDR3: CSARTGNGGYTF; DNA: TGCAGCGCACGAACAGGGAATGGAGGCTACACCTTC
V: TRBV19; J: TRBJ2-3; length: 16; size: .; D: TRBD1; CDR3: CASSTLTGGRTDTQYF; DNA: TGTGCCAGTAGTACCCTAACAGGGGGCAGGACAGATACGCAGTATTTT
V: TRBV9; J: TRBJ1-2; length: 17; size: .; D: TRBD1; CDR3: CASSAASDRARWEGYTF; DNA: TGTGCCAGCAGCGCCGCTTCAGACAGGGCGAGGTGGGAAGGCTACACCTTC
V: TRBV2; J: TRBJ2-7; length: 12; size: .; D: .; CDR3: CASSEPRYEQYF; DNA: TGTGCCAGCAGCGAACCCAGATACGAGCAGTACTTC
V: TRBV5-1; J: TRBJ1-2; length: 14; size: .; D: .; CDR3: CASSALGQPYGYTF; DNA: TGCGCCAGCAGCGCCCTAGGACAGCCCTATGGCTACACCTTC
V: TRBV6-5; J: TRBJ1-1; length: 15; size: .; D: TRBD1; CDR3: CASSPPGTGGTEAFF; DNA: TGTGCCAGCAGTCCCCCAGGGACAGGGGGGACTGAAGCTTTCTTT
V: TRBV7-2; J: TRBJ2-2; length: 16; size: once; D: TRBD2; CDR3: CASSSRGAGEGGELFF; DNA: TGTGCCAGCAGCTCCAGGGGAGCGGGGGAGGGTGGGGAGCTGTTTTTT
V: TRBV28; J: TRBJ1-2; length: 13; size: .; D: .; CDR3: CASSGGGDYGYTF; DNA: TGTGCCAGCAGTGGAGGGGGGGACTATGGCTACACCTTC
V: TRBV3-1/TRBV3-2; J: TRBJ1-6; length: 14; size: .; D: .; CDR3: CASSEGGGWSPLHF; DNA: TGTGCCAGCAGCGAAGGGGGAGGATGGTCACCCCTCCACTTT
V: TRBV2; J: TRBJ2-7; length: 15; size: .; D: .; CDR3: CASSEDRGGYYEQYF; DNA: TGTGCCAGCAGTGAAGACCGCGGGGGCTACTACGAGCAGTACTTC
V: TRBV24-1; J: TRBJ1-5; length: 16; size: few; D: TRBD1; CDR3: CATSDSTGGGGQPQHF; DNA: TGTGCCACCAGTGACTCGACAGGGGGCGGGGGACAGCCCCAGCATTTT
V: TRBV29-1; J: TRBJ2-7; length: 11; size: .; D: .; CDR3: CSAAGSYEQYF; DNA: TGCAGCGCTGCAGGGTCCTACGAGCAGTACTTC
V: TRBV4-3; J: TRBJ2-1; length: 15; size: .; D: .; CDR3: CASSQDLYGGTSQFF; DNA: TGCGCCAGCAGCCAAGATCTATACGGGGGGACATCCCAGTTCTTC
V: TRBV5-1; J: TRBJ2-5; length: 14; size: .; D: .; CDR3: CASSLATVQETQYF; DNA: TGCGCCAGCAGCTTGGCTACAGTCCAAGAGACCCAGTACTTC
V: TRBV6-5; J: TRBJ2-2; length: 16; size: .; D: TRBD2; CDR3: CASSYETGGLAGELFF; DNA: TGTGCCAGCAGTTACGAGACGGGGGGGCTCGCCGGGGAGCTGTTTTTT
V: TRBV3-1/TRBV3-2; J: TRBJ1-1; length: 13; size: .; D: TRBD1; CDR3: CASGSQGASEAFF; DNA: TGTGCCAGCGGATCTCAGGGGGCCAGTGAAGCTTTCTTT
V: TRBV18; J: TRBJ2-5; length: 12; size: once; D: .; CDR3: CASGPTQETQYF; DNA: TGTGCCAGCGGCCCCACGCAAGAGACCCAGTACTTC
V: TRBV15; J: TRBJ1-1; length: 12; size: .; D: TRBD1; CDR3: CATSRDRREAFF; DNA: TGTGCCACCAGCAGGGACAGGAGGGAAGCTTTCTTT
V: TRBV9; J: TRBJ1-1; length: 16; size: .; D: TRBD1; CDR3: CASSVGTGGKYTEAFF; DNA: TGTGCCAGCAGCGTAGGGACAGGGGGGAAGTACACTGAAGCTTTCTTT